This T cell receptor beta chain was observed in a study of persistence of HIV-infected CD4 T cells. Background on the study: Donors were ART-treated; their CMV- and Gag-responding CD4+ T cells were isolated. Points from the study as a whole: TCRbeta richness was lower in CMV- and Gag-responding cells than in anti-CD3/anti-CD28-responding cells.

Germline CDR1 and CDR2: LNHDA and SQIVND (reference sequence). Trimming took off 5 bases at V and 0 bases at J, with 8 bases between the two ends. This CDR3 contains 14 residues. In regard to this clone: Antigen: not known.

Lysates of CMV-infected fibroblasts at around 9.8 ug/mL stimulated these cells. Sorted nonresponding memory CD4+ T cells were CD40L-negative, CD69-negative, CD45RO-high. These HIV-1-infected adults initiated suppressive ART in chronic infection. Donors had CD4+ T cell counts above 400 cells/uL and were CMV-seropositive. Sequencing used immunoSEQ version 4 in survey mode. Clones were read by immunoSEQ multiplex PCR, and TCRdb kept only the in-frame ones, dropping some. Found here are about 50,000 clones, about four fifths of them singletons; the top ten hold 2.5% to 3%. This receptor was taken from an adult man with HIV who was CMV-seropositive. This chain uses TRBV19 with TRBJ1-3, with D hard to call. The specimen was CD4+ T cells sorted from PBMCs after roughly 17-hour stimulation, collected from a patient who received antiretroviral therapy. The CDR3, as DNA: TGTGCCAGTAGTCCACTGAGCTCTGGAAACACCATATATTTT. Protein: CASSPLSSGNTIYF.